The 2 T cell receptor beta chains below were found in one sample sequenced in a study of CD8+ T cells in alopecia areata. cDNA serving as the sequencing template came from extracted, reverse transcribed RNA. The protocol was immunoSEQ multiplex PCR, while the TCRdb copy is restricted to in-frame clones and leaves out a portion. The data show under 200,000 clones, approximately 62% seen once. The sample's treatment: oral pan-JAK inhibitor, 5-10 mg twice daily. The starting material was CD4+ T cells sorted from blood, obtained at week 24, from a patient treated with tofacitinib. The receptors were gathered from a human donor with alopecia areata.

The J gene is TRBJ1-1, the V gene TRBV5-1; TRBD1 is a possible D gene (6 bases). V lost 3 bases, J lost 4 bases, and 10 bases lay in between. The CDR3 sequence is 13 residues long. From germline, CDR1 is SGHRS and CDR2 YFSETQ. The CDR3 loop is CASSSTGTTEAFF. In DNA form, the CDR3 reads TGCGCCAGCAGCTCTACAGGGACCACTGAAGCTTTCTTT.

V and J are TRBV19 and TRBJ2-5, with 9 bases that match TRBD1. Germline lookup yields CDR1 LNHDA and CDR2 SQIVND (reference sequence). The V gene end was trimmed by 4 bases and the J gene end by 3 bases; junction bases not matched to a gene: 6. This CDR3 spans 15 amino acids. The CDR3 region has the DNA TGTGCCAGTAGTAGGGACAGGGCCTCCAAAGAGACCCAGTACTTC. This codes for CASSRDRASKETQYF.